The 32 T cell receptor beta chains below were found in one sample sequenced in a study of metastatic and nonmetastatic thyroid tumors. Not a single patient had been given any form of treatment at any point before undergoing thyroid surgery. With MiXCR, TCRdb reprocessed the PCR reads. The sample lists 30,000 or so clones; 7.4% were seen once. Material: blood. The receptors were gathered from a female donor with papillary thyroid cancer or a benign thyroid nodule (not recorded which). Some clones in this sample may be carry-over from other donors' samples.

This chain connects TRBV6-1 to TRBJ1-2; TRBD1 matches at 9 bases. Per germline, CDR1 MNHNS and CDR2 SASEGT. This CDR3 has 16 residues. With V trimmed by 2 bases and J by 5 bases, 9 bases remained unmatched. Written as DNA, the CDR3 is TGTGCCAGCAGTGAAATGGTGACAGGGGGATTATATGGCTACACCTTC. Encoded protein: CASSEMVTGGLYGYTF.

This clone was counted many times. The V gene is TRBV20-1, the J gene TRBJ1-5; perhaps TRBD1 as D (6 bases). The CDR3 sequence is 15 residues long. The germline V gene encodes CDR1 DFQATT and CDR2 SNEGSKA (reference sequence). Trimming removed 3 bases at V and 4 bases at J, with 16 bases between. CDR3 amino acids: CSARPARGRNQPQHF. The CDR3, as DNA: TGCAGTGCTAGGCCCGCCAGGGGCAGAAATCAGCCCCAGCATTTT.

Ten or more counts support this clone. The J gene is TRBJ1-3, the V gene TRBV30; 7 bases are a match to TRBD1. Germline lookup yields CDR1 GTSNPN and CDR2 SVGIG (reference sequence). The trim removed 0 bases at V and 10 bases at J, leaving 3 bases unmatched. This CDR3 region has 12 residues. CDR3 amino acids: CAWSVPGGTIYF. The CDR3 nucleotides read TGTGCCTGGAGTGTACCAGGGGGAACCATATATTTT.

This clone has ten or more counts. The chain joins TRBV9 to TRBJ2-1; D may be TRBD1 or TRBD2 (6 bases each). Trimming removed 3 bases at V and 4 bases at J, with 14 bases between. The germline CDR1 and CDR2 sequences are SGDLS and YYNGEE. There are 15 residues in the CDR3. The CDR3 DNA reads TGTGCCAGCAGCGCGTCGGGGGCGGGGTACAATGAGCAGTTCTTC. Encoded protein: CASSASGAGYNEQFF. Looking up the rest from reference TRBV9 and TRBJ2-1 gives the full variable domain: DSGVTQTPKHLITATGQRVTLRCSPRSGDLSVYWYQQSLDQGLQFLIQYYNGEERAKGNILERFSAQQFPDLHSELNLSSLELGDSALYFCASSASGAGYNEQFFGPGTRLTVL.

This clone was observed at least ten times. V gene TRBV19 combines with J gene TRBJ1-6, with 10 bases lining up with TRBD1. This CDR3 has 15 residues. CDR1 and CDR2 from the germline V gene are LNHDA and SQIVND (reference sequence). The trim removed 6 bases at V and 14 bases at J, leaving 13 bases unmatched. The CDR3 bases are TGTGCCAGTAGGGGACCGGGACAGGGGACCCTATCCCTCCACTTT. Amino acids: CASRGPGQGTLSLHF.

This clone was observed many times. The V gene is TRBV27, the J gene TRBJ1-1; perhaps TRBD1 as D (5 bases). The CDR3 loop spans 14 amino acids. Trimming pared 6 bases from V and 4 bases from J, leaving 15 bases between. Germline V gene lookup returns CDR1 MNHEY and CDR2 SMNVEV (reference sequence). The CDR3 DNA sequence: TGTGCCAGCAGCTTCAGGGCTATCGGCACTGAAGCTTTCTTT. Its translation: CASSFRAIGTEAFF.

The chain carries TRBV5-4 and TRBJ2-5, with D possibly being TRBD1 (6 bases). This CDR3 comprises 14 residues. Trimming pared 0 bases from V and 0 bases from J, leaving 6 bases between. CDR1 is SGHNT and CDR2 is YYREEE in the germline V gene (reference sequence). CDR3 coding DNA: TGTGCCAGCAGCTTGGGGGACAACCAAGAGACCCAGTACTTC. Its protein is CASSLGDNQETQYF.

This clone was detected many times. V gene TRBV6-2 or TRBV6-3 combines with J gene TRBJ2-7, with D hard to call. Looked up from germline, CDR1 is MNHEY and CDR2 is SVGEGT. The CDR3 consists of 11 residues. V was trimmed by 0 bases and J by 6 bases, leaving 3 bases between them. The CDR3 bases are TGTGCCAGCAGTTACTCGTTCGAGCAGTACTTC. It is translated as CASSYSFEQYF.

This clone was counted ten times or more. The V gene is TRBV7-9, the J gene TRBJ1-6; D unclear. CDR1 and CDR2 (germline): SEHNR, FQNEAQ (reference sequence). The CDR3 is 14 residues long. The V end lost 2 bases, the J end lost 10 bases, and 12 bases lay between the germline ends. The CDR3 nucleotides are TGTGCCAGCAGCTTACATGGGCCAGGATCACCCCTCCACTTT. Its protein is CASSLHGPGSPLHF.

Ten or more counts support this clone. This chain joins TRBV5-1 and TRBJ2-3; 7 nucleotides agree with TRBD2. There are 17 residues in the CDR3. Germline V gene data show CDR1 as SGHRS and CDR2 as YFSETQ. V shed 5 bases and J 2 bases; nucleotides not matched to a gene: 14. The CDR3 here is CASSKEAGRIITDTQYF. The CDR3 DNA reads as TGCGCCAGCAGTAAGGAAGCGGGACGCATCATCACAGATACGCAGTATTTT.

The sample holds many counts of this clone. The chain is built from TRBV2 and TRBJ1-1, with 7 nucleotides matching TRBD1. V was pared by 2 bases and J by 5 bases, with 8 bases of the junction left unmatched. CDR3 length: 15 amino acids. The germline V gene encodes CDR1 SNHLY and CDR2 FYNNEI. This CDR3 is CASSESRTGWTEAFF. As DNA, the CDR3 is TGTGCCAGCAGTGAATCCCGGACAGGATGGACTGAAGCTTTCTTT.

At least ten counts were recorded for this clone. The chain is built from TRBV6-1 and TRBJ2-7, with TRBD2 identical over 10 bases. CDR1 is MNHNS, CDR2 SASEGT, per germline. CDR3 length: 16 residues. J was trimmed by 0 bases and V by 11 bases; bases with no gene match: 13. The chain's CDR3 is CAAHKTGTSDSYEQYF. The CDR3 DNA sequence: TGTGCCGCTCATAAGACGGGGACTAGCGACTCCTACGAGCAGTACTTC.

This clone was seen repeatedly, ten times or more. Other DNA sequences of this sample code for an identical CDR3. This chain joins TRBV20-1 and TRBJ1-2; 10 nucleotides align to TRBD1. Per the germline V gene, CDR1 is DFQATT and CDR2 is SNEGSKA (reference sequence). V trimming: 2 bases; J trimming: 8 bases; junction bases outside the gene matches: 8. CDR3 length equals 14 residues. CDR3 in amino acids: CSARTGTGDGGYTF. The CDR3 coding sequence is TGCAGTGCTAGAACCGGGACAGGGGACGGGGGCTACACCTTC.

Points on this clone: This may stem from a read error, because a much larger clone lies one nucleotide away. V and J are TRBV20-1 and TRBJ1-4; D call uncertain. The CDR3 totals 15 residues. CDR1 is DFQATT and CDR2 is SNEGSKA in the germline V gene (reference sequence). CDR3 DNA: TGCAGTGCTAGAGAAGCGGCTTGGGATAATGAAAAACTGCTTTTT. Translated, it gives CSAREAAWDNEKLLF.

In this sample, this clone turned up many times. This chain links TRBV5-1 with TRBJ1-3; D uncertain. Trimming cost V 4 bases and J 2 bases, with 7 bases left between them. The germline V gene encodes CDR1 SGHRS and CDR2 YFSETQ. This CDR3 has 13 amino acids. The CDR3 loop reads CASSLDPGNTIYF. CDR3 bases: TGCGCCAGCAGCCTAGACCCTGGAAACACCATATATTTT.

This clone was found many times. The chain recombines TRBV19 with TRBJ1-5; D may be TRBD1 (5 bases). Germline V gives CDR1 LNHDA, CDR2 SQIVND (reference sequence). The CDR3 has 12 amino acids. CDR3 DNA sequence: TGTGGCACTCAGGGTTCCAATCAGCCCCAGCATTTT. It codes for CGTQGSNQPQHF.

This clone came up many times. J is TRBJ2-2 and V is TRBV5-1; no firm D call. Per the germline V gene, CDR1 is SGHRS and CDR2 is YFSETQ. The germline V and J ends were trimmed by 5 bases and 6 bases, with 14 bases remaining between them. The CDR3 loop spans 14 amino acids. CDR3 in amino acids: CASRKGLDPGELFF. Here the CDR3 DNA reads TGCGCCAGCAGGAAGGGCCTCGATCCCGGGGAGCTGTTTTTT. Combining the CDR3 with reference TRBV5-1 and TRBJ2-2 gives the whole variable domain KAGVTQTPRYLIKTRGQQVTLSCSPISGHRSVSWYQQTPGQGLQFLFEYFSETQRNKGNFPGRFSGRQFSNSRSEMNVSTLELGDSALYLCASRKGLDPGELFFGEGSRLTVL.

This clone was seen repeatedly, ten times or more. The V gene is TRBV6-1, the J gene TRBJ1-5; the D gene is possibly TRBD1 (6 bases). Looked up from germline, CDR1 is MNHNS and CDR2 is SASEGT. V lost 6 bases and J 7 bases, leaving 16 bases between the germline ends. This CDR3 spans 14 amino acids. In nucleotides, the CDR3 is TGTGCCAGCAGCCCATATTCAGGGGACCAGCCCCAGCATTTT. Translating gives CASSPYSGDQPQHF.

This clone is judged medium-sized. The chain links TRBV6-1 to TRBJ1-1; D may be TRBD1 (6 bases). V lost 6 bases, J lost 1 base, and 12 bases lay in between. Looked up from germline, CDR1 is MNHNS and CDR2 is SASEGT. This CDR3 is 14 amino acids long. CDR3 amino acids: CASRLQGGNTEAFF. Written as DNA, the CDR3 is TGTGCCAGCAGACTACAGGGTGGGAACACTGAAGCTTTCTTT.

Concerning this clone: This sample includes further DNA sequences coding for the same CDR3. V usage is TRBV15 and J usage is TRBJ2-5; 8 bases match TRBD2. CDR3 length equals 16 residues. After removal of 0 bases from V and 5 bases from J, the junction contained 8 bases not matched to a gene. Germline loops: CDR1 LNHNV, CDR2 YYDKDF (reference sequence). CDR3 amino acids: CATSRDRAGGQETQYF. CDR3 nucleotide sequence: TGTGCCACCAGCAGAGATCGGGCGGGAGGTCAGGAGACCCAGTACTTC. Full variable domain (outside the CDR3, taken from reference TRBV15 and TRBJ2-5): DAMVIQNPRYQVTQFGKPVTLSCSQTLNHNVMYWYQQKSSQAPKLLFHYYDKDFNNEADTPDNFQSRRPNTSFCFLDIRSPGLGDTAMYLCATSRDRAGGQETQYFGPGTRLLVL.

Comment on this clone: The missing conserved phenylalanine or tryptophan at the end of this CDR3 makes a read error likely. V and J are TRBV7-2 and TRBJ2-5; 7 bases map to TRBD2. Unmatched junction bases numbered 9, after V lost 5 bases and J lost 3 bases. This CDR3 has 15 amino acids. The germline CDR1 and CDR2 sequences are SGHTA and FQGNSA. CDR3 nucleotide sequence: TGTGCCAGCAGCCCAGTGGGGGGGGGAAAAGAGACCCAGTACTCC. Its translation: CASSPVGGGKETQYS.

At least ten counts were recorded for this clone. V and J are TRBV12-3 or TRBV12-4 and TRBJ2-5; 7 bases align to TRBD2. J gave up 4 bases and V 6 bases, and 5 bases lay outside the gene matches. CDR3 length equals 13 residues. CDR3 sequence (DNA): TGTGCCAGCAGCCCACGCGGGGGAGAGACCCAGTACTTC. It is translated as CASSPRGGETQYF.

This clone was picked up many times. This chain links TRBV7-2 with TRBJ2-1; D is unclear. Germline CDR1 reads SGHTA; CDR2 reads FQGNSA. There are 12 residues in the CDR3. With 5 bases removed from V and 8 bases from J, the gap between germline ends came to 10 bases. CDR3 loop: CASSVLRDEQFF. CDR3 sequence (DNA): TGTGCCAGCAGCGTCCTCCGGGATGAGCAGTTCTTC. The full variable domain, with the rest looked up from reference TRBV7-2 and TRBJ2-1, is GAGVSQSPSNKVTEKGKDVELRCDPISGHTALYWYRQSLGQGLEFLIYFQGNSAPDKSGLPSDRFSAERTGGSVSTLTIQRTQQEDSAVYLCASSVLRDEQFFGPGTRLTVL.

This clone was observed at least ten times. The chain recombines TRBV30 with TRBJ1-2; D unresolved. The length of the CDR3 is 13 residues. V lost 2 bases to trimming and J lost 2 bases, with 9 bases between them. The germline V gene encodes CDR1 GTSNPN and CDR2 SVGIG (reference sequence). CDR3 coding DNA: TGTGCCTGGAGTCTTCAATCGAACTATGGCTACACCTTC. Amino acids: CAWSLQSNYGYTF. The entire variable domain, with the rest obtained from reference TRBV30 and TRBJ1-2, is as follows: SQTIHQWPATLVQPVGSPLSLECTVEGTSNPNLYWYRQAAGRGLQLLFYSVGIGQISSEVPQNLSASRPQDRQFILSSKKLLLSDSGFYLCAWSLQSNYGYTFGSGTRLTVV.

The gene calls are TRBV5-4 and TRBJ2-1, with a tentative D call TRBD2 (5 bases). CDR1 is SGHNT, CDR2 YYREEE, per germline (reference sequence). V dropped 4 bases and J dropped 5 bases, with 13 bases sitting between them. The CDR3 is made up of 14 amino acids. The DNA for the CDR3 is TGTGCCAGCAGCAGAGGTAGCGTGGACAATGAGCAGTTCTTC. Its translation is CASSRGSVDNEQFF.

This clone was detected many times. The chain uses TRBV6-1 and TRBJ2-7, with TRBD2 matching 9 bases. J was trimmed by 3 bases and V by 6 bases; bases with no gene match: 3. This CDR3 has 13 amino acids. CDR1 and CDR2 from the germline V gene are MNHNS and SASEGT. In nucleotides, the CDR3 is TGTGCCAGCAGGACTAGCGGCGTCTACGAGCAGTACTTC. Its translation: CASRTSGVYEQYF.

This clone was found many times. The chain is built from TRBV5-1 and TRBJ2-5; weak D call: TRBD2 (5 bases). V dropped 4 bases and J dropped 0 bases, with 10 bases sitting between them. CDR1 is SGHRS and CDR2 is YFSETQ in the germline V gene. This CDR3 region has 14 residues. CDR3 DNA: TGCGCCAGCAGCACGGGATCCTACCAAGAGACCCAGTACTTC. Its protein is CASSTGSYQETQYF.

This clone showed up many times. This rearrangement joins TRBV12-3 or TRBV12-4 to TRBJ1-4; D is perhaps TRBD1 (6 bases). V shed 4 bases and J shed 0 bases, with 9 bases lying between them. CDR3 size: 15 residues. As DNA, the CDR3 is TGTGCCAGCAGTTCCGGACAGACAACTAATGAAAAACTGTTTTTT. Protein sequence: CASSSGQTTNEKLFF.

As concerns this clone: A single base separates this from a much larger clone, so it may be a read error. The same CDR3 arises from other DNA sequences in this sample as well. The chain is built from TRBV29-1 and TRBJ1-1; D not resolved. The CDR3 runs 12 residues. CDR1 and CDR2 (germline): SQVTM, ANQGSEA. Trimming took off 6 bases at V and 4 bases at J, with 12 bases between the two ends. As DNA, the CDR3 is TGCAGCGTGGGAAGGACGGGCACTGAAGCTTTCTTT. Translating gives CSVGRTGTEAFF.

In its sample, this clone was seen many times. For the CDR3, the DNA is TGTGCCACCCACAGGCAGGGGGGAGGCGAGCAGTACTTC. Amino acids: CATHRQGGGEQYF. This chain links TRBV6-1 with TRBJ2-7; a possible D gene is TRBD1 (7 bases). The CDR3 loop spans 13 amino acids. The germline V gene has CDR1 MNHNS and CDR2 SASEGT. V lost 10 bases to trimming and J lost 6 bases, with 19 bases between them.

Worth noting for this clone: One junction end does not reproduce the germline sequence, and a read error may be involved. The chain is built from TRBV11-2 and TRBJ1-2; 10 positions agree with TRBD1. Germline V gene data show CDR1 as SGHAT and CDR2 as FQNNGV. The CDR3 is 16 residues long. Written as DNA, the CDR3 is TGCGCCAGCAGCTTCGGACAGGGGGTATGCAACTATGGCTACACCTTC. Protein sequence: CASSFGQGVCNYGYTF.

This clone has at least ten counts. This chain connects TRBV15 to TRBJ2-7, with 11 positions matching TRBD1. The junction had 14 bases not matched to a gene; V was cut back by 9 bases and J by 7 bases. The CDR3 consists of 15 residues. From germline, CDR1 is LNHNV and CDR2 YYDKDF (reference sequence). In DNA, the CDR3 is TGTGCCACTCAACCCCGGGACAGGGGGTCGGGGGAGCAGTACTTC. Protein product: CATQPRDRGSGEQYF.